This T cell receptor (beta chain) comes out of a study of blood T cell repertoires in COVID-19. Source study methods: The authors estimated nucleated cell counts from reference gene primer amplification. Some clones are missing from TCRdb's copy, which holds only in-frame ones; the method was immunoSEQ multiplex PCR. That table furnishes V, J and clone size, whereas the DNA furnished D and trimming. The data show roughly 100,000 clones, 70% to 90% seen once. Trimming cost V 4 bases and J 2 bases; bases outside gene matches: 4. Germline V gene lookup returns CDR1 KGHSH and CDR2 LQKENI. The CDR3 sequence is 15 residues long.

The sequencing sample was made of peripheral blood. The chain is built from TRBV18 and TRBJ2-7; TRBD1 matches 11 bases. This clonotype was obtained from a man in his forties with active or convalescent COVID-19. The CDR3 DNA follows: TGTGCCAGCTCACTCGGGACAGGGGGTACCTACGAGCAGTACTTC. Its translation is CASSLGTGGTYEQYF.